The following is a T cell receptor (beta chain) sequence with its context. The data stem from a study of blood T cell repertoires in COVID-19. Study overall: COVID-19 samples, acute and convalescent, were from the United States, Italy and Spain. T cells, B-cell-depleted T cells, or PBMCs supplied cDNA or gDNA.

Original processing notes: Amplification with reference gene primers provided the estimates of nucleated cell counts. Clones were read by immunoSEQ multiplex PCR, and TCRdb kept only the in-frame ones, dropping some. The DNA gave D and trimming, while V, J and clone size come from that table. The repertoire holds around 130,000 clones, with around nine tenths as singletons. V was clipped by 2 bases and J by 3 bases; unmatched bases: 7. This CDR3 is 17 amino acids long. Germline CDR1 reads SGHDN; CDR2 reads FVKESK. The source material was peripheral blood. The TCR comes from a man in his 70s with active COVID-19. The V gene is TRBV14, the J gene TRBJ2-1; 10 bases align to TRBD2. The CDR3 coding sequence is TGTGCCAGCAGCCAAACTTTAGCGGGAGGTGGCTACAATGAGCAGTTCTTC. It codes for CASSQTLAGGGYNEQFF.